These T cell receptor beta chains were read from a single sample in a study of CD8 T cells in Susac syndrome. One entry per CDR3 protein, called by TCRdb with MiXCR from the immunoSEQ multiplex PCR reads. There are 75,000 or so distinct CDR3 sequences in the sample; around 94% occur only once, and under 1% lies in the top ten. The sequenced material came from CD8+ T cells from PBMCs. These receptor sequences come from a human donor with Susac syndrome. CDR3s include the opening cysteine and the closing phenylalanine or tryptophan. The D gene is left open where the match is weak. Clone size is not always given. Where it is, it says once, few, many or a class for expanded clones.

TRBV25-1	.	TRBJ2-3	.	CASSEWRRGLSTDTQYF	TGTGCCAGCAGTGAATGGAGGAGAGGACTCAGCACAGATACGCAGTATTTT
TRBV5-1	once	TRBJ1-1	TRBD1	CASSLVGTGAEAFF	TGCGCCAGCAGCTTGGTGGGGACAGGGGCTGAAGCTTTCTTT
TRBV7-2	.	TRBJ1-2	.	CASSLDGGNYGYTF	TGTGCCAGCAGCTTAGATGGGGGGAACTATGGCTACACCTTC
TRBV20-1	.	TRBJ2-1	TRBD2	CSAVTSGASSYNEQFF	TGCAGTGCCGTTACTAGCGGGGCAAGCTCCTACAATGAGCAGTTCTTC
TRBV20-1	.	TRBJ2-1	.	CSARGADEAPNEQFF	TGCAGTGCTAGAGGAGCGGACGAAGCTCCGAATGAGCAGTTCTTC
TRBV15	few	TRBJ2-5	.	CATSRDTRGTKETQYF	TGTGCCACCAGCAGAGATACCCGAGGAACAAAAGAGACCCAGTACTTC
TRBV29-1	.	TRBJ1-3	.	CSVVGSAGNTIYF	TGCAGCGTTGTAGGGTCTGCTGGAAACACCATATATTTT
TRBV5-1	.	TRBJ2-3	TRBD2	CASTLYGTTSTDTQYF	TGCGCCAGCACCCTCTACGGGACTACTAGCACAGATACGCAGTATTTT
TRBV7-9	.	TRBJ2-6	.	CASSLTPGRSGANVLTF	TGTGCCAGCAGCTTGACACCAGGCCGCTCTGGGGCCAACGTCCTGACTTTC
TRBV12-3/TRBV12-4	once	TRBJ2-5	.	CASSPWDSPVKETQYF	TGTGCCAGCAGTCCTTGGGACTCCCCCGTCAAAGAGACCCAGTACTTC
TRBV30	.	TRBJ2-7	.	CAWIESYEQYF	TGTGCCTGGATAGAATCCTACGAGCAGTACTTC
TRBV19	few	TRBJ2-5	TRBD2	CASSTRLAGVETQYF	TGTGCCAGTAGTACCCGACTAGCGGGAGTGGAGACCCAGTACTTC
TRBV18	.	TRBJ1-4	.	CASPLLFF	TGTGCCAGCCCCCTTCTGTTTTTT
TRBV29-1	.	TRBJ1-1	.	CSVVSNFAEAFF	TGCAGCGTTGTGAGCAATTTTGCTGAAGCTTTCTTT
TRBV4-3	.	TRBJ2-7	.	CASSQDPGQYEQYF	TGCGCCAGCAGCCAAGATCCTGGACAGTACGAGCAGTACTTC
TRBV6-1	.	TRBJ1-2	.	CASSFQDYGYTF	TGTGCCAGCAGCTTTCAGGATTATGGCTACACCTTC